This T cell receptor (beta chain) was identified in a study of cytomegalovirus exposure and HLA in healthy donors. Turning to the study itself: Among the approximately 430 donors who were genotyped, around 77% fell in the genetic ancestry cluster that is associated with self-reported Caucasian donors.

CDR1 is MGHDK, CDR2 SYGVNS, per germline. The germline V and J ends were trimmed by 6 bases and 4 bases, with 12 bases remaining between them. CDR3 size: 13 residues. Study outcomes and limitations: The classifier reportedly diagnosed cytomegalovirus status with high sensitivity and specificity.

This clone was detected only once. Its antigen remains unknown. The primer mix had 60 Vbeta and 13 Jbeta primers. Measured with immunoSEQ multiplex PCR; TCRdb has only the in-frame clones, and not every one. Of around 300,000 clones listed, approximately 90% are singletons. Source material: PBMCs. J is TRBJ1-1 and V is TRBV25-1; weak D call: TRBD1 (5 bases). This TCR was recovered from a woman between 18 and 29 years old in good health and CMV-seronegative. CDR3 region: CASSTGGGTEAFF. As DNA, the CDR3 is TGTGCCAGCAGCACCGGGGGGGGCACTGAAGCTTTCTTT.